This T cell receptor (beta chain) was documented in a study of metastatic and nonmetastatic thyroid tumors. TCRdb called clones again from the PCR reads with MiXCR. The sample lists about 22,000 clones, around 18% occurring once. There were no patients who had received any treatment before thyroid surgery. The CDR3 has 16 residues. Looked up from germline, CDR1 is MRHNA and CDR2 is SNTAGT. Germline trimming cut 9 bases from V and 2 bases from J; bases unmatched to any gene: 14. This clone has a count of ten or more. Source material: adjacent normal tissue. The V and J genes are TRBV6-4 and TRBJ2-3, with 7 bases matching TRBD1. This clonotype was obtained from a male donor with papillary thyroid cancer or a benign thyroid nodule (not recorded which). Some clones in this sample may be carry-over from other donors' samples. The CDR3 DNA follows: TGTGCCAGACTACCCACAGGGGAACGGGCCACAGATACGCAGTATTTT. Protein: CARLPTGERATDTQYF.